This TCR beta chain appears in the sequencing data of a study of metastatic and nonmetastatic thyroid tumors. J was trimmed by 5 bases and V by 7 bases; bases with no gene match: 6. Germline-derived CDR1 and CDR2 are MDHEN and SYDVKM. This CDR3 is built from 13 residues. TCRdb re-analyzed the PCR reads through MiXCR. The table records tens of thousands of clones, 15% to 20% of them present only once. No patient had received any treatment before thyroid surgery. The sequenced material came from blood. The sequence came from a female donor with papillary thyroid cancer or a benign thyroid nodule (not recorded which). Some clones in this sample may be carry-over from other donors' samples. The J gene is TRBJ1-1, the V gene TRBV28; 8 bases align to TRBD1. The CDR3 region has the DNA TGTGCCAGCAACAGGGGGGGAGGTACTGAAGCTTTCTTT. Protein product: CASNRGGGTEAFF.